This passage covers 27 T cell receptor beta chains from one sample sequenced in a study of T cell repertoires in cytomegalovirus infection. TCRdb independently ran MiXCR on the reads; one entry per CDR3 protein. The table lists 200,000 or so distinct CDR3 sequences, under 30% of them singletons, with roughly 29% in the top ten. Sequenced input: PBMCs. The origin of the receptors is a human donor in good health (CMV status not recorded). Some clones in this sample may be carry-over from other donors' samples.

The V and J genes are TRBV6-2 or TRBV6-3 and TRBJ2-2; D gene ambiguous. CDR1 and CDR2 (germline): MNHEY, SVGEGT. The germline V and J ends were trimmed by 6 bases and 6 bases, with 11 bases remaining between them. The length of the CDR3 is 13 residues. CDR3 residues: CASSASSSGELFF. In DNA, the CDR3 is TGTGCCAGCAGCGCCTCGTCGTCCGGGGAGCTGTTTTTT.

This chain connects TRBV6-2 or TRBV6-3 to TRBJ2-2; no clear D. The V end lost 5 bases, the J end lost 6 bases, and 10 bases lay between the germline ends. Germline CDR1 reads MNHEY; CDR2 reads SVGEGT. This CDR3 comprises 13 residues. CDR3 DNA sequence: TGTGCCAGCAGTCCGTGGCGAGCCGGGGAGCTGTTTTTT. It translates to CASSPWRAGELFF.

This clonotype occurred a few times. V usage is TRBV7-2 and J usage is TRBJ1-2; D unclear. The V gene's germline CDR1 is SGHTA and CDR2 FQGNSA. The CDR3 is 15 residues long. V lost 7 bases, J lost 3 bases, and 18 bases lay in between. The CDR3 nucleotides read TGTGCCAGCACCGTAGGAGGGAGCAACTACTATGGCTACACCTTC. This codes for CASTVGGSNYYGYTF.

This clonotype was picked up many times. The rearrangement links TRBV7-2 to TRBJ2-7; D is unresolved. Germline values: CDR1 SGHTA, CDR2 FQGNSA. The CDR3 spans 14 residues. Trimming removed 0 bases from V and 2 bases from J, with 8 bases in between. The CDR3 DNA reads TGTGCCAGCAGCTTAGCGGGCAAGACCTACGAGCAGTACTTC. It is translated as CASSLAGKTYEQYF.

The rearrangement uses TRBV7-3 and TRBJ2-1, with 9 bases fitting TRBD2. The CDR3 covers 16 residues. Germline V gives CDR1 SGHTA, CDR2 FQGTGA. Losses at the gene ends were 5 bases for V and 8 bases for J; bases not matched to a gene: 13. This CDR3 reads CASSPPLRGGQDEQFF. The CDR3 DNA is TGTGCCAGCAGCCCCCCGCTGCGGGGGGGCCAGGATGAGCAGTTCTTC.

The J gene is TRBJ2-1, the V gene TRBV3-1; a weak D match, TRBD1 (5 bases). V was shortened by 4 bases and J by 0 bases, with 16 bases between the two germline ends. The CDR3 contains 17 residues. Germline V gene data show CDR1 as LGHDT and CDR2 as YNNKEL (reference sequence). Here the CDR3 reads CASSPTPTASSYNEQFF. CDR3 sequence (DNA): TGTGCCAGCAGCCCGACCCCGACAGCTAGCTCCTACAATGAGCAGTTCTTC.

This clonotype came up a few times. The chain is built from TRBV7-2 and TRBJ1-2; D remains ambiguous. V was trimmed by 5 bases and J by 8 bases, leaving 21 bases between them. CDR3 size: 15 residues. Germline V gives CDR1 SGHTA, CDR2 FQGNSA. CDR3 DNA sequence: TGTGCCAGCAGCCCCCCCCGGGCCGGGATTGGGGGCTACACCTTC. It encodes CASSPPRAGIGGYTF.

This clonotype was seen only a few times. The chain links TRBV7-9 to TRBJ2-5; 7 nucleotides agree with TRBD2. V was clipped by 6 bases and J by 4 bases; unmatched bases: 11. CDR3 length: 15 residues. Germline V gene sequence: CDR1 SEHNR, CDR2 FQNEAQ (reference sequence). In nucleotides, the CDR3 is TGTGCCAGCAGTACCCTGGCGGGGGTCCGAGAGACCCAGTACTTC. Translated: CASSTLAGVRETQYF.

V and J are TRBV6-2 or TRBV6-3 and TRBJ2-2, with TRBD1 as a possible D gene (5 bases). V was clipped by 6 bases and J by 3 bases, with 11 bases between them. CDR1 is MNHEY and CDR2 is SVGEGT in the germline V gene. This CDR3 region has 14 residues. CDR3 amino acids: CASSPTRDTGELFF. CDR3 nucleotide sequence: TGTGCCAGCAGCCCCACCAGGGACACCGGGGAGCTGTTTTTT.

The gene calls are TRBV20-1 and TRBJ1-1; D remains ambiguous. V lost 3 bases and J 1 base, leaving 9 bases between the germline ends. Germline CDR1 is DFQATT and CDR2 is SNEGSKA (reference sequence). CDR3 length: 13 amino acids. The CDR3 DNA sequence: TGCAGTGCTAGGAGACGCTCGAACACTGAAGCTTTCTTT. Translated: CSARRRSNTEAFF.

V usage is TRBV6-5 and J usage is TRBJ1-1, with no clear D. The V end was cut by 8 bases, the J end by 7 bases, with 17 bases between. Per the germline V gene, CDR1 is MNHEY and CDR2 is SVGAGI. This CDR3 contains 13 residues. CDR3 DNA sequence: TGTGCCAGCCTGGCGGGAATAGCGGATGAAGCTTTCTTT. Encoded protein: CASLAGIADEAFF.

The J gene is TRBJ2-1, the V gene TRBV19, with D possibly matching TRBD1 (5 bases). This CDR3 comprises 14 residues. In germline, CDR1 is LNHDA, CDR2 SQIVND (reference sequence). V lost 9 bases, J lost 0 bases, and 12 bases lay in between. Here the CDR3 reads CASQRGSSYNEQFF. The CDR3 DNA follows: TGTGCCAGCCAAAGGGGAAGCTCCTACAATGAGCAGTTCTTC.

J is TRBJ1-5 and V is TRBV6-2 or TRBV6-3, with D uncertain. The CDR3 is 15 amino acids. Germline CDR1 reads MNHEY; CDR2 reads SVGEGT. The CDR3 nucleotides are TGTTCTAGCAGTTACGCGCAGGCTAGCGCTCAGCCCCAGCATTTT. Its translation: CSSSYAQASAQPQHF.

The chain uses TRBV12-3 or TRBV12-4 and TRBJ2-3; TRBD1 agrees at 8 bases. The V segment lost 5 bases and the J segment 15 bases; nucleotides outside the gene matches: 10. The CDR3 runs to 12 residues. The CDR3 spells CASSILGDRQYF. CDR3 in DNA: TGTGCCAGCAGTATCCTAGGGGACAGGCAATATTTT.

This clonotype was observed a handful of times. The junction and the germline gene differ at one end; a read error may be behind it. CDR3 DNA sequence: TGTGCCAGCAGTTTATCGCAGGGAGGCTTC. This sequence encodes CASSLSQGGF. The rearrangement uses TRBV27 and TRBJ1-2; perhaps TRBD1 as D (5 bases). This CDR3 comprises 10 residues. The V gene's germline CDR1 is MNHEY and CDR2 SMNVEV (reference sequence).

The V and J genes are TRBV7-9 and TRBJ1-2; D is ambiguous. Trimming shortened V by 5 bases and J by 4 bases, and 8 bases separated the two germline ends. Germline CDR1 reads SEHNR; CDR2 reads FQNEAQ (reference sequence). The CDR3 consists of 12 residues. This CDR3 is CASSRTGYGYTF. CDR3 DNA: TGTGCCAGCAGCCGGACGGGCTATGGCTACACCTTC.

The chain recombines TRBV5-8 with TRBJ2-4; 8 nucleotides line up with TRBD2. The CDR3 is made up of 15 amino acids. Germline loops: CDR1 SGHTS, CDR2 YDEGEE. Unmatched junction bases numbered 7, after V lost 1 base and J lost 7 bases. The CDR3 region is CASSLLRGGGNIQYF. CDR3 bases: TGTGCCAGCAGCTTGCTACGGGGGGGCGGGAACATTCAGTACTTC.

This clonotype has more than one count but fewer than ten. The chain is built from TRBV19 and TRBJ2-7; TRBD2 matches at 8 bases. This CDR3 region has 13 residues. CDR1 LNHDA and CDR2 SQIVND come from the germline V gene (reference sequence). V shed 5 bases, J shed 7 bases, and the junction held 7 bases outside the gene matches. CDR3 DNA: TGTGCCAGTAGTGAGCGCGGGGGGAAGGAGCAGTACTTC. It is translated as CASSERGGKEQYF.

This sequence joins TRBV19 and TRBJ1-2; possible D gene TRBD1, 5 bases. The CDR3 runs to 16 residues. V was shortened by 4 bases and J by 3 bases, with 18 bases between the two germline ends. Germline-derived CDR1 and CDR2 are LNHDA and SQIVND (reference sequence). In DNA form, the CDR3 reads TGTGCCAGTAGTAGGGCCCGGACAACCGGGGACTATGGCTACACCTTC. Translated, it gives CASSRARTTGDYGYTF.

This chain uses TRBV5-1 with TRBJ2-1; D might be TRBD1 (6 bases). The CDR3 has 13 amino acids. From germline, CDR1 is SGHRS and CDR2 YFSETQ. Trimming left V 4 bases short and J 5 bases short, with 10 bases between. CDR3 DNA: TGCGCCAGCAGCCAACAGGGAGACAATGAGCAGTTCTTC. Protein sequence: CASSQQGDNEQFF.

This clonotype was found a few times. The CDR3 nucleotides read TGTGCCAGCAGTTACGTTGGAGCAGGGGGCGCATATGGCTACACCTTC. Its translation is CASSYVGAGGAYGYTF. The chain has TRBV6-5 and TRBJ1-2; 8 bases are shared with TRBD1. Germline V gene data show CDR1 as MNHEY and CDR2 as SVGAGI. This CDR3 is 16 amino acids long. V trimming: 2 bases; J trimming: 5 bases; junction bases outside the gene matches: 10.

V and J are TRBV20-1 and TRBJ2-7, with 7 bases identical to TRBD2. After removal of 5 bases from V and 5 bases from J, the junction contained 12 bases not matched to a gene. The CDR3 totals 14 residues. Per the germline V gene, CDR1 is DFQATT and CDR2 is SNEGSKA (reference sequence). CDR3 sequence: CSAYPSGINDEQYF. The CDR3 bases are TGCAGTGCTTACCCGAGCGGGATCAACGACGAGCAGTACTTC.

The chain combines TRBV4-3 with TRBJ2-5, with D unresolved. CDR3 length: 16 amino acids. CDR1 is LGHNA, CDR2 YSLEER, per germline. Deletions cut 0 bases from V and 1 base from J, with 12 bases between. CDR3 residues: CASSQEYDTTQETQYF. The CDR3 coding sequence is TGCGCCAGCAGCCAAGAGTATGATACCACCCAAGAGACCCAGTACTTC.

The genes are TRBV6-2 or TRBV6-3 and TRBJ1-5; tentatively, D is TRBD1 (5 bases). CDR3 length: 13 amino acids. The germline gives CDR1 MNHEY, CDR2 SVGEGT. V dropped 7 bases and J dropped 7 bases, with 14 bases sitting between them. In DNA, the CDR3 is TGTGCCAGCAAGCCGGGGCTCAGGCAGCCCCAGCATTTT. Its protein product is CASKPGLRQPQHF.

This clonotype came up a few times. The genes are TRBV7-9 and TRBJ1-1, with D uncertain. Per germline, CDR1 SEHNR and CDR2 FQNEAQ (reference sequence). The CDR3 runs 14 residues. V dropped 5 bases and J dropped 0 bases, with 10 bases sitting between them. The CDR3 here is CASSQVVMNTEAFF. CDR3 in DNA: TGTGCCAGCAGCCAAGTCGTCATGAACACTGAAGCTTTCTTT. The full variable domain, in which reference TRBV7-9 and TRBJ1-1 provide the parts outside the CDR3, is DTGVSQNPRHKITKRGQNVTFRCDPISEHNRLYWYRQTLGQGPEFLTYFQNEAQLEKSRLLSDRFSAERPKGSFSTLEIQRTEQGDSAMYLCASSQVVMNTEAFFGQGTRLTVV.

In its sample, this clonotype was seen a few times. The J gene is TRBJ2-7, the V gene TRBV3-1; TRBD1 agrees at 11 bases. The CDR3 is 15 amino acids. V was pared by 4 bases and J by 5 bases, with 7 bases of the junction left unmatched. Germline V CDR1 and CDR2: LGHDT, YNNKEL (reference sequence). The chain's CDR3 is CASSRPGQGVDEQYF. The CDR3 bases are TGTGCCAGCAGCCGACCGGGACAGGGGGTGGACGAGCAGTACTTC.

This clonotype was recorded many times. The chain links TRBV7-9 to TRBJ1-1; 7 bases map to TRBD1. The CDR3 contains 16 residues. Germline V gene lookup returns CDR1 SEHNR and CDR2 FQNEAQ (reference sequence). J lost 1 base, V lost 5 bases, and 10 bases had no gene match. CDR3 coding DNA: TGTGCCAGCAGCCCCACAGGGGCCCTACCGAACACTGAAGCTTTCTTT. It translates to CASSPTGALPNTEAFF.